Described below is a single T cell receptor beta chain sequence and its context. The CDR3 totals 14 residues. The germline gives CDR1 LNHDA, CDR2 SQIVND (reference sequence). Trimming stripped 6 bases from V and 5 bases from J, with 14 bases between. This was a survey-level run. This table comes from immunoSEQ multiplex PCR, and its TCRdb copy is limited to in-frame clones, with some not included. The repertoire holds approximately 60,000 clones, with 70% to 90% as singletons. This sample is drawn from a study of pediatric ulcerative colitis. This sequence was found in a boy between 10 and 17 years old with severe ulcerative colitis. Material: blood. The chain couples TRBV19 to TRBJ2-1; maybe TRBD2 (6 bases). The CDR3 DNA follows: TGTGCCAGTAGCGCTACGGGACTCAACAATGAGCAGTTCTTC. It specifies CASSATGLNNEQFF.